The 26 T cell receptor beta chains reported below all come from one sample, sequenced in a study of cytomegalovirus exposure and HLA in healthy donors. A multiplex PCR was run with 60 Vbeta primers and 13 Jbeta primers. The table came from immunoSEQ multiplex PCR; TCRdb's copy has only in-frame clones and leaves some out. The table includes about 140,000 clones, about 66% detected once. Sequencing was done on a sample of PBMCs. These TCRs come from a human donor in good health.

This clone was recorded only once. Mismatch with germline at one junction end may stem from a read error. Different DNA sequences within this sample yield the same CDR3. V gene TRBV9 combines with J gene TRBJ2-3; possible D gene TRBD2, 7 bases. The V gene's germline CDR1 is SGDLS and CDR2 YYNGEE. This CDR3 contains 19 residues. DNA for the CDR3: TGTGCAAGCAGCGTAGCGGAGGGAGGGGGTACTATCAGCGCAGATACGCAGTATTTT. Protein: CASSVAEGGGTISADTQYF.

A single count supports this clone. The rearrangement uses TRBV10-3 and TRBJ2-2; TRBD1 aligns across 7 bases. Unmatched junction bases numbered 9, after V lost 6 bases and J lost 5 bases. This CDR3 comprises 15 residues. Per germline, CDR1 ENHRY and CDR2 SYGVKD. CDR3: CAISPTGKATGELFF. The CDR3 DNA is TGTGCCATCAGCCCGACAGGGAAGGCGACCGGGGAGCTGTTTTTT.

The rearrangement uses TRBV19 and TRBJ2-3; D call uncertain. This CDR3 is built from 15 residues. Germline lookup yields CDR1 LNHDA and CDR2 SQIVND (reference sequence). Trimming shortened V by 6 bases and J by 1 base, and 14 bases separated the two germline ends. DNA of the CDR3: TGTGCCAGTAGGGAATCCGAGGAAGGCACAGATACGCAGTATTTT. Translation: CASRESEEGTDTQYF. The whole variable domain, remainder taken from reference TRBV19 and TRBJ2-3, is DGGITQSPKYLFRKEGQNVTLSCEQNLNHDAMYWYRQDPGQGLRLIYYSQIVNDFQKGDIAEGYSVSREKKESFPLTVTSAQKNPTAFYLCASRESEEGTDTQYFGPGTRLTVL.

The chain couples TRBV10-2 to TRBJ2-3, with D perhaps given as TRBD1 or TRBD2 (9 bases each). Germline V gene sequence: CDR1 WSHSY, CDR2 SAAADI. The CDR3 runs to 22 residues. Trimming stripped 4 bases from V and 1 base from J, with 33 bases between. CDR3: CASSALWGQGPGAGGGTDTQYF. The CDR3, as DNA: TGCGCCAGCAGTGCATTGTGGGGACAGGGCCCCGGTGCGGGAGGGGGCACAGATACGCAGTATTTT.

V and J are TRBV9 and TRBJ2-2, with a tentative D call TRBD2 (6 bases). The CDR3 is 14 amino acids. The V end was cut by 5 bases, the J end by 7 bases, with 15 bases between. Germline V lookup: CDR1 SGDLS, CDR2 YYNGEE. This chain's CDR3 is CASSRELAFGELFF. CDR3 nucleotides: TGTGCCAGCAGTAGGGAACTAGCTTTCGGGGAGCTGTTTTTT.

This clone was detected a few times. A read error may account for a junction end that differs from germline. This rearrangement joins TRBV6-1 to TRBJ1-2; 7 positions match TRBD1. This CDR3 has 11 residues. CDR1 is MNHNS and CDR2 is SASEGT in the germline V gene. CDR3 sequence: CLTGTNYGYTF. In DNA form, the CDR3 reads TGCCTGACAGGGACTAACTATGGCTACACCTTC.

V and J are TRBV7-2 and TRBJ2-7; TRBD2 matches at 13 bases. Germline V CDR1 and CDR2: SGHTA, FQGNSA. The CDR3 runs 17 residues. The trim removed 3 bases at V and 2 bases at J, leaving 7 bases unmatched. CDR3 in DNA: TGTGCCAGCAGCTTTGGGACTAGCGGGACTGGCCCCTACGAGCAGTACTTC. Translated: CASSFGTSGTGPYEQYF.

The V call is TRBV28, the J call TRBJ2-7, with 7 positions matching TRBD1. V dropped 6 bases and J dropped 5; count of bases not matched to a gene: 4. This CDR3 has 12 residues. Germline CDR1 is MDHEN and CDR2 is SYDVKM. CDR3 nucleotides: TGTGCCAGCAGGGCCCAGGGGGACGAGCAGTACTTC. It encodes CASRAQGDEQYF.

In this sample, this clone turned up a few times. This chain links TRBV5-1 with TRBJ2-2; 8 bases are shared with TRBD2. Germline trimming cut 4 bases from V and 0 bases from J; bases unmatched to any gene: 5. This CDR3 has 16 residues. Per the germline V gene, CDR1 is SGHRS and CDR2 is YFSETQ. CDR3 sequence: CASSPRRGANTGELFF. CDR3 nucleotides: TGCGCCAGCAGCCCACGGCGGGGGGCGAACACCGGGGAGCTGTTTTTT.

The CDR3 DNA is TGTGCCAGCAGCTTATTCTCTAGCGGGAGGATCTCCTACAATGAGCAGTTCTTC. This gives the protein CASSLFSSGRISYNEQFF. The rearrangement uses TRBV7-9 and TRBJ2-1; 11 nucleotides match TRBD2. J was trimmed by 0 bases and V by 2 bases; bases with no gene match: 6. Germline values: CDR1 SEHNR, CDR2 FQNEAQ (reference sequence). The CDR3 extends over 18 amino acids.

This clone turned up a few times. CDR3 in DNA: TGTGCCAGCAGCAGCCCGGCGGGAGTGTCCTACGAGCAGTACTTC. Translation gives CASSSPAGVSYEQYF. The chain carries TRBV28 and TRBJ2-7; 7 nucleotides align to TRBD2. This CDR3 is built from 15 residues. From germline, CDR1 is MDHEN and CDR2 SYDVKM. Germline trimming cut 6 bases from V and 1 base from J; bases unmatched to any gene: 9.

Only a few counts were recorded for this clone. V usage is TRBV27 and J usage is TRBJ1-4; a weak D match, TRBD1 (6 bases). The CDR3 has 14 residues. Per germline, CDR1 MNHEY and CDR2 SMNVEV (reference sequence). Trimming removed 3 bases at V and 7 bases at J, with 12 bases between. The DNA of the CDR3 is TGTGCCAGCAGTTTCAGGGGTCGGGCTGAAAAACTGTTTTTT. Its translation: CASSFRGRAEKLFF.

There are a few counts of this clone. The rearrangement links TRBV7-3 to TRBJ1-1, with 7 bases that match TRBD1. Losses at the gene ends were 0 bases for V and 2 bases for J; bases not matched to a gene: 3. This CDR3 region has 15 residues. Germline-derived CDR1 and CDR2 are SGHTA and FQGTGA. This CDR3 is CASSLTGGGNTEAFF. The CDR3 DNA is TGTGCCAGCAGCTTAACAGGGGGCGGCAACACTGAAGCTTTCTTT. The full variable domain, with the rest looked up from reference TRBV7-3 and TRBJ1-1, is GAGVSQTPSNKVTEKGKYVELRCDPISGHTALYWYRQSLGQGPEFLIYFQGTGAADDSGLPNDRFFAVRPEGSVSTLKIQRTERGDSAVYLCASSLTGGGNTEAFFGQGTRLTVV.

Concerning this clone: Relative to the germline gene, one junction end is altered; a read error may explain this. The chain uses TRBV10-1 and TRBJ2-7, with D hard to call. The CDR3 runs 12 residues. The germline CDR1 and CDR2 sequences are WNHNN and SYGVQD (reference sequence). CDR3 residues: CASSDNRYEQCF. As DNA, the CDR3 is TGCGCCAGCAGTGATAACAGATACGAGCAGTGCTTC.

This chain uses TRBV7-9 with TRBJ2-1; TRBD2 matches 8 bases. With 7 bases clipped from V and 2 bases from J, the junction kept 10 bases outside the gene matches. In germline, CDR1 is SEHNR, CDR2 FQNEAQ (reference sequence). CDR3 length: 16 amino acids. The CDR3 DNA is TGTGCCAGCATCCAGAGCGGGAGTGGGACCTACAATGAGCAGTTCTTC. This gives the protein CASIQSGSGTYNEQFF.

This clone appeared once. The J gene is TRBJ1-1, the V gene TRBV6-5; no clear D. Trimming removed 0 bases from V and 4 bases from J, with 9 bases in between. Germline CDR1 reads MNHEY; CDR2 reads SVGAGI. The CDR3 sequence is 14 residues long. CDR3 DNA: TGTGCCAGCAGTTACTCTGAGGGTCGCACTGAAGCTTTCTTT. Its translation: CASSYSEGRTEAFF.

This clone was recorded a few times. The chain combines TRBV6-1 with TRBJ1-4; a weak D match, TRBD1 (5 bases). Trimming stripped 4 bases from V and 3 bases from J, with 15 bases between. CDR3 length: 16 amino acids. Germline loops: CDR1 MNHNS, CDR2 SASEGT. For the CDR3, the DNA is TGTGCCAGCAGTGGACGACCTAGACAGCCTAATGAAAAACTGTTTTTT. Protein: CASSGRPRQPNEKLFF.

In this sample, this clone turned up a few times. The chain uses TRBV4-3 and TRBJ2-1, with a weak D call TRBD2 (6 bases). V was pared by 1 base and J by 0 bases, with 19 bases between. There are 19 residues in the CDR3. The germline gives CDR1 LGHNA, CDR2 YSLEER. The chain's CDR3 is CASSQASSGSLSSYNEQFF. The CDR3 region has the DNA TGCGCCAGCAGCCAAGCATCATCCGGGAGCCTCAGCTCCTACAATGAGCAGTTCTTC.

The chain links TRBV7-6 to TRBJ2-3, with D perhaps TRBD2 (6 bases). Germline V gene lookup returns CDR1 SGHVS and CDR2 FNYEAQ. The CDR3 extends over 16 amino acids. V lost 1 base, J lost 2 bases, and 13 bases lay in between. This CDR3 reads CASSLEEGGHTDTQYF. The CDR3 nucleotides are TGTGCCAGCAGCTTAGAGGAGGGTGGACACACAGATACGCAGTATTTT.

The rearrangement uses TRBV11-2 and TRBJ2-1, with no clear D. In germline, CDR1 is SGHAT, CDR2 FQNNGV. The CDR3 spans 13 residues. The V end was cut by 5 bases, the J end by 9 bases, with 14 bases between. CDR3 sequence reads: CASSPMPSFEQFF. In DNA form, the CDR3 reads TGTGCCAGCAGCCCGATGCCTAGTTTTGAGCAGTTCTTC.

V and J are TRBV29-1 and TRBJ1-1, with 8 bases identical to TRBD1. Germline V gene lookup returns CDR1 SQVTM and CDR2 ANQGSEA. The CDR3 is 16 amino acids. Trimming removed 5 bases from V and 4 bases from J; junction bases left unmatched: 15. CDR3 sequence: CSVPTQGEFRTTEAFF. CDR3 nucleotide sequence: TGCAGCGTTCCGACACAGGGGGAATTCCGAACCACTGAAGCTTTCTTT.

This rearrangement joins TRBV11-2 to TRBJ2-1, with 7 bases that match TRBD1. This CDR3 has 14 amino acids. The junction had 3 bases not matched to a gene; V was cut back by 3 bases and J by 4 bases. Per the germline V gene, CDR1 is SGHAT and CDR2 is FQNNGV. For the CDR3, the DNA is TGTGCCAGCAGCTTGGGACAGAGTTACAATGAGCAGTTCTTC. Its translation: CASSLGQSYNEQFF.

CDR3: CASSFPAGTWGYTF. The CDR3 coding sequence is TGTGCCAGCAGCTTCCCGGCAGGGACTTGGGGCTACACCTTC. The V gene is TRBV7-2, the J gene TRBJ1-2; perhaps TRBD1 as D (5 bases). Trimming shortened V by 3 bases and J by 8 bases, and 16 bases separated the two germline ends. The CDR3 has 14 residues. The germline V gene encodes CDR1 SGHTA and CDR2 FQGNSA. The full variable domain, rest sourced from reference TRBV7-2 and TRBJ1-2, is GAGVSQSPSNKVTEKGKDVELRCDPISGHTALYWYRQSLGQGLEFLIYFQGNSAPDKSGLPSDRFSAERTGGSVSTLTIQRTQQEDSAVYLCASSFPAGTWGYTFGSGTRLTVV.

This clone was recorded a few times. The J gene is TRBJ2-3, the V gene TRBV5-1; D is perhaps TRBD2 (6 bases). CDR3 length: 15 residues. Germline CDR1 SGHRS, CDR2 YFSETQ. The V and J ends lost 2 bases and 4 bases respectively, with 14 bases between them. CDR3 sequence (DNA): TGCGCCAGCAGCTTTGGAGGGGAGCTGGCAGATACGCAGTATTTT. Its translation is CASSFGGELADTQYF.

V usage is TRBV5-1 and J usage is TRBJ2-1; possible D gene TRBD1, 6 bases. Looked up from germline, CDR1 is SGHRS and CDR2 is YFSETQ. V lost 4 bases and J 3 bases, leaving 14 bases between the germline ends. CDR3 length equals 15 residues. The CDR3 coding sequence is TGCGCCAGCAGCCTAGACAGGCCCATCTACAATGAGCAGTTCTTC. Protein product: CASSLDRPIYNEQFF.

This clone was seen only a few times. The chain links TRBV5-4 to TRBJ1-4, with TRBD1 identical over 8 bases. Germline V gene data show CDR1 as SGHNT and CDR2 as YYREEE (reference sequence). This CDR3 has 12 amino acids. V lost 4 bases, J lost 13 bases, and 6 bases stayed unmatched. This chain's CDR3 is CASSPGTGRLFF. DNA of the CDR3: TGTGCCAGCAGCCCGGGGACAGGCAGACTGTTTTTT.